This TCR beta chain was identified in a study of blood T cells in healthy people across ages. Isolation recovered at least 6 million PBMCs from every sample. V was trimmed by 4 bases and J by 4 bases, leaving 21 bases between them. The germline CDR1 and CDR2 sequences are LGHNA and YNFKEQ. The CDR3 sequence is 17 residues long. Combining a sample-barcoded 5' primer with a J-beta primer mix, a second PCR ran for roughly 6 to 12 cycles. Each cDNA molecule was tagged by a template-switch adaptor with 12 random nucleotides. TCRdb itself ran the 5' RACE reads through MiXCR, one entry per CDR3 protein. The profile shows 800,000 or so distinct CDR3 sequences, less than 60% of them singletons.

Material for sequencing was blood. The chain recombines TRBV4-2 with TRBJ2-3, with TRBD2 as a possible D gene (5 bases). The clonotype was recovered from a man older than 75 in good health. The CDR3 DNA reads TGTGCCAGCAGCCCCCTATCTCGGGGAACTGGATCAGATACGCAGTATTTT. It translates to CASSPLSRGTGSDTQYF.